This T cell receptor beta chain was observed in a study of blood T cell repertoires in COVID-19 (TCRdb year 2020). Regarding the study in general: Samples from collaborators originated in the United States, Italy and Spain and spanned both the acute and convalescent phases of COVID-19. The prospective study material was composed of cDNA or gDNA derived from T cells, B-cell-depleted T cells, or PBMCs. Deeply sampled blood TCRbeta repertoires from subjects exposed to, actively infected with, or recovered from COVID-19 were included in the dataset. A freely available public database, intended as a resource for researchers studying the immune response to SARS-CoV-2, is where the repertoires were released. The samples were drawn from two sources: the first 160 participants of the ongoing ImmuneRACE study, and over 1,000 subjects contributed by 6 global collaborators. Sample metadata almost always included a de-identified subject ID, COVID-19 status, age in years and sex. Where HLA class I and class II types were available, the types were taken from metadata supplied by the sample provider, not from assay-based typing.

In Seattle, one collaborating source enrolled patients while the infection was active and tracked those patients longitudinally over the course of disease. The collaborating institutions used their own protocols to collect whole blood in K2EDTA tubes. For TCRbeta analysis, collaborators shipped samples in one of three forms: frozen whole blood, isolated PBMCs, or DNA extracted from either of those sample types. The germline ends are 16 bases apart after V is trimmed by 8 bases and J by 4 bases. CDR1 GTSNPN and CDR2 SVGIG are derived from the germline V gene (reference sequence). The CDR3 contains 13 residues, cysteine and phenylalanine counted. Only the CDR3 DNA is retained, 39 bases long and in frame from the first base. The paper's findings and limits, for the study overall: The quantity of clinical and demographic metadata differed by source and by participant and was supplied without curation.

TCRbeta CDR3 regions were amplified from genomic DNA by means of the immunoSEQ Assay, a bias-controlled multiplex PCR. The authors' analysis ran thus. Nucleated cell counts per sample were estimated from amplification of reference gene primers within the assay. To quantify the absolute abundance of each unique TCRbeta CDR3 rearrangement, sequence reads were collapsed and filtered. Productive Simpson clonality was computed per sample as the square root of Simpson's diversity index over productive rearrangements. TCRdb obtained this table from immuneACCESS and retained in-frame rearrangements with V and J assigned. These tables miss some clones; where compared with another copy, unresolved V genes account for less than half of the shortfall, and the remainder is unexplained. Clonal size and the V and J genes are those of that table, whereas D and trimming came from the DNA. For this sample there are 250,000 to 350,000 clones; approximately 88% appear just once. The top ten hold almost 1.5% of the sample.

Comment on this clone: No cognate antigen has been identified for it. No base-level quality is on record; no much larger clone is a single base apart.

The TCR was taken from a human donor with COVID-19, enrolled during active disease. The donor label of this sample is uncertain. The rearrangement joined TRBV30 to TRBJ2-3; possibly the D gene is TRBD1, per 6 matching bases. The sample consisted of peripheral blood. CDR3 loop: CARSGGWSDTQYF. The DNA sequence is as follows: TGTGCCCGGTCTGGGGGCTGGTCAGATACGCAGTATTTT.